Here is one T cell receptor (beta chain) with its context. Antigen unknown. The CDR3 runs to 17 residues. J gave up 5 bases and V 4 bases, and 15 bases lay outside the gene matches. The germline gives CDR1 PRHDT, CDR2 FYEKMQ (reference sequence). In the PCR, 60 Vbeta and 13 Jbeta primers were used. Sequenced by immunoSEQ multiplex PCR; TCRdb stores in-frame clones only, minus some. The profile shows fewer than 200,000 clones, less than 90% of them singletons. This sample was included in a study of cytomegalovirus exposure and HLA in healthy donors. General study points: According to the study, around 180 TCR beta chains were cytomegalovirus-associated. Presence/absence analyses supposed approximately even sequencing depth among donors. Earlier analysis yielded a pattern in which most TCR beta V segments were productive about 90% or about 30% of the time.

Healthy donors of bone marrow made up the group. V and J are TRBV13 and TRBJ2-5, with 8 nucleotides matching TRBD2. The TCR comes from a girl less than two years old in good health and CMV-seronegative. Sequencing used PBMCs. The CDR3 DNA follows: TGTGCCAGCAGCTCCGGGAGGGTCTTGGCCGGTTACGAGACCCAGTACTTC. As protein: CASSSGRVLAGYETQYF. Full variable domain (rest looked up from reference TRBV13 and TRBJ2-5): AAGVIQSPRHLIKEKRETATLKCYPIPRHDTVYWYQQGPGQDPQFLISFYEKMQSDKGSIPDRFSAQQFSDYHSELNMSSLELGDSALYFCASSSGRVLAGYETQYFGPGTRLLVL.